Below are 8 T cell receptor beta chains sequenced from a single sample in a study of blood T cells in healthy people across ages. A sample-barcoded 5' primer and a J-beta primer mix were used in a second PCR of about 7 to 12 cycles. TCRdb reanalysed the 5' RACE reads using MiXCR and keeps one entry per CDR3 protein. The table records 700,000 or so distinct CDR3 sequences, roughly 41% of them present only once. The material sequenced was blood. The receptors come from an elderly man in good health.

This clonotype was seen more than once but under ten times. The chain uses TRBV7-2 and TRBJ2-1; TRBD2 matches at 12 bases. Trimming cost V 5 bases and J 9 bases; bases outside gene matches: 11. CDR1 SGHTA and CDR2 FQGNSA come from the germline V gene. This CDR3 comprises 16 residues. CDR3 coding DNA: TGTGCCAGCAGCCGAGGACTAGCGGGACCAAGCAGTGAGCAGTTCTTC. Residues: CASSRGLAGPSSEQFF.

The CDR3 region is CAWTGVVGTDTQYF. The CDR3 DNA is TGTGCCTGGACTGGTGTAGTGGGCACAGATACGCAGTATTTT. This chain joins TRBV30 and TRBJ2-3; D not resolved. Trimming took 4 bases from V and 1 from J, leaving 12 bases between them. Germline CDR1 GTSNPN, CDR2 SVGIG (reference sequence). The CDR3 spans 14 residues.

The CDR3 region is CASSQSGVVNSPLHF. The DNA of the CDR3 is TGCGCCAGCAGCCAGTCGGGGGTGGTTAATTCACCCCTCCACTTT. The rearrangement uses TRBV4-3 and TRBJ1-6, with D perhaps matching TRBD1 (5 bases). V was trimmed by 3 bases and J by 6 bases, leaving 12 bases between them. The CDR3 is 15 residues long. Germline CDR1 LGHNA, CDR2 YSLEER.

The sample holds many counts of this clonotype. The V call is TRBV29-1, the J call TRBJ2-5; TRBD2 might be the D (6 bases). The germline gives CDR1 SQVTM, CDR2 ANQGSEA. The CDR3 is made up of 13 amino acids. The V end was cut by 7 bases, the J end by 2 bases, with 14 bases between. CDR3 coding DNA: TGCAGCGGCGCGCGGGACTCACAAGAGACCCAGTACTTC. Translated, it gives CSGARDSQETQYF. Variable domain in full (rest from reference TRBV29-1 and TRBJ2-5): SAVISQKPSRDICQRGTSLTIQCQVDSQVTMMFWYRQQPGQSLTLIATANQGSEATYESGFVIDKFPISRPNLTFSTLTVSNMSPEDSSIYLCSGARDSQETQYFGPGTRLLVL.

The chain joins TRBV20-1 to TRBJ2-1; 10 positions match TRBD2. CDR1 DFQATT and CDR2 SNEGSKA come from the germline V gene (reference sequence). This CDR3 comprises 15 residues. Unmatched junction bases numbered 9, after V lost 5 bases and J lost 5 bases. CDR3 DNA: TGCAGTGCTCCCTTAAGCGGGAGGGATAACAATGAGCAGTTCTTC. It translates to CSAPLSGRDNNEQFF.

In DNA form, the CDR3 reads TGTGCCAGCAGTCTTGCCGGGACAGTGAAGGCCTACGAGCAGTACTTC. Its protein product is CASSLAGTVKAYEQYF. The chain uses TRBV12-3 or TRBV12-4 and TRBJ2-7, with 7 nucleotides matching TRBD1. The CDR3 totals 16 residues. V gave up 5 bases and J gave up 2 bases; unmatched junction bases: 12.

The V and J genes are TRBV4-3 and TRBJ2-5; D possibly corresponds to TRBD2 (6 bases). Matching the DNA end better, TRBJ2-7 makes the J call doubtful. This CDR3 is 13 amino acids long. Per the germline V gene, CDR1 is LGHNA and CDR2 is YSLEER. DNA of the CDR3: TGCGCCAGCAGCCAAGATCGGGGGATCGAGCAGTACTTC. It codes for CASSQDRGIEQYF.

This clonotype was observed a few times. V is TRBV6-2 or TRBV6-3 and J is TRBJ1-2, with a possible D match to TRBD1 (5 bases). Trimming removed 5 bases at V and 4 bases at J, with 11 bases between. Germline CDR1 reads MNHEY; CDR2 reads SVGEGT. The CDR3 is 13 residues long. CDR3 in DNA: TGTGCCAGCAGTCTGACAGAAACCTATGGCTACACCTTC. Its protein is CASSLTETYGYTF.